The sequence of this T cell receptor (beta chain) was determined in a study of T cell clones after liver transplantation. Study overall: Tolerant meant at least one year fully off immunosuppression without liver enzymes above twice normal. Samples came pre-transplant, pre-randomization before withdrawal, and post-randomization after withdrawal ended.

A note on this clone: Its antigen remains unidentified.

Assay used: immunoSEQ multiplex PCR; TCRdb lists only in-frame clones, some missing. This table holds 20,000 to 25,000 clones, 85% to 95% found once. Trimming removed 0 bases from V and 0 bases from J, with 12 bases in between. This CDR3 spans 16 amino acids. Germline CDR1 LGHNA, CDR2 YNFKEQ. Study-level findings and limits: Conclusions were preliminary, with small, heterogeneous patient groups.

This chain joins TRBV4-2 and TRBJ2-7; tentatively, D is TRBD2 (5 bases). The sequencing used CD8+ T cells from blood, collected less than 27 months after liver transplant. The origin of this receptor is a human patient who received a liver transplant. Some T cells may have originated in the graft donor. CDR3 in DNA: TGTGCCAGCAGCCAAGACCCAACCGGGATCTCCTACGAGCAGTACTTC. Its protein is CASSQDPTGISYEQYF.